This TCR beta chain was sequenced for a study of long-term antiretroviral therapy in people with HIV. Study as a whole: The earliest samples came from an era when ART typically awaited falling CD4 counts. Study observations and caveats: HIV repertoires spanned narrower CDR3 length ranges than controls. ART adherence, viral resistance and therapy changes were undocumented. Collection of the blood took place between the mid-2000s and the late 2010s. The ART regimens in use then may have been less effective than current ones.

Turning to this clone: The antigen remains undetermined.

Germline V gene lookup returns CDR1 GTSNPN and CDR2 SVGIG (reference sequence). The V gene lost 0 bases and the J gene lost 0 bases, with 9 bases spanning the gap. This CDR3 has 15 amino acids. With survey level as its setting, the immunoSEQ assay was v3.0. Assay used: immunoSEQ multiplex PCR; TCRdb lists only in-frame clones, some missing. The sample has some 31,000 clones, around 72% seen once. This TCR derives from a woman aged 45 to 65 with HIV. The chain has TRBV30 and TRBJ2-1; D assignment may be TRBD1 or TRBD2 (5 bases each). This material consisted of unsorted PBMCs, taken 3.1 years after starting antiretroviral therapy. The CDR3 DNA reads as TGTGCCTGGAGTGTCGGGGCTAGCTCCTACAATGAGCAGTTCTTC. It codes for CAWSVGASSYNEQFF.